This T cell receptor (beta chain) was profiled in a study of blood T cell repertoires in COVID-19. The method was immunoSEQ multiplex PCR; TCRdb's version includes in-frame clones alone and lacks a portion of them. This table has 150,000 or so clones, 76% appearing once. Trimming cost V 6 bases and J 0 bases, with 3 bases left between them. This CDR3 region has 12 residues. The sequencing sample was made of peripheral blood. The chain links TRBV12-3 or TRBV12-4 to TRBJ1-3; D remains ambiguous. The TCR originated in a woman aged 80 or older with active or convalescent COVID-19. The CDR3 is CASSRSGNTIYF. In DNA form, the CDR3 reads TGTGCCAGCAGCCGCTCTGGAAACACCATATATTTT.